This entry describes one T cell receptor (beta chain). This record belongs to a study of cytomegalovirus exposure and HLA in healthy donors. Data came from immunoSEQ multiplex PCR; TCRdb stores just in-frame clones and leaves some out. The sample contains roughly 140,000 clones, around 87% of which appear only once. The germline V gene encodes CDR1 SNHLY and CDR2 FYNNEI. The trim removed 6 bases at V and 0 bases at J, leaving 2 bases unmatched. The CDR3 sequence is 13 residues long. Sequencing input: PBMCs. This TCR was sampled from a man aged 18 to 30 in good health and CMV-seropositive. J is TRBJ2-7 and V is TRBV2; 7 bases are a match to TRBD1. The CDR3 DNA reads as TGTGCCAGCAGGGACAGGAGCTCCTACGAGCAGTACTTC. It is translated as CASRDRSSYEQYF.